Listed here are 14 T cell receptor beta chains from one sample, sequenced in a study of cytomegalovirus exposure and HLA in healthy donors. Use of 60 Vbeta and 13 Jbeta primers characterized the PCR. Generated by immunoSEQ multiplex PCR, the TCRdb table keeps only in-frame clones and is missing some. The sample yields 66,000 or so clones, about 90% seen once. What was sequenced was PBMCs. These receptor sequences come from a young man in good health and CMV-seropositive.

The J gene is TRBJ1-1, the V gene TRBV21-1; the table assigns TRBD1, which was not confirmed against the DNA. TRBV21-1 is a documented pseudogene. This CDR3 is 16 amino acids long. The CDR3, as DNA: TGTGCCAGGAATGCTTTCGGACAGGAGGAGAACACTGAAGCTTTCTTT. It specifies CARNAFGQEENTEAFF.

The CDR3 nucleotides are TGTGCCAGCAGTGAAGCTTGGCAGACCTACGAGCAGTACTTC. It codes for CASSEAWQTYEQYF. The gene calls are TRBV6-1 and TRBJ2-7; D uncertain. Germline-derived CDR1 and CDR2 are MNHNS and SASEGT. This CDR3 comprises 14 residues. V was trimmed by 0 bases and J by 2 bases, leaving 8 bases between them.

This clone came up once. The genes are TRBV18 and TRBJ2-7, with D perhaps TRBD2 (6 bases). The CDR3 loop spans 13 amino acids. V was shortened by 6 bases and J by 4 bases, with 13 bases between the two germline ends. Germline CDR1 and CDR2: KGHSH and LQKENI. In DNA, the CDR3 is TGTGCCAGCTCCCTGGGACTCCTTTACGAGCAGTACTTC. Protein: CASSLGLLYEQYF.

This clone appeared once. For the CDR3, the DNA is TGTGCCAGCAGCCAACAGGCCCTGCGATCTGATACGCAGTATTTT. Amino acid sequence: CASSQQALRSDTQYF. J is TRBJ2-3 and V is TRBV7-3, with D possibly being TRBD1 (5 bases). The CDR3 extends over 15 amino acids. Germline V gene data show CDR1 as SGHTA and CDR2 as FQGTGA. Trimming removed 5 bases at V and 6 bases at J, with 18 bases between.

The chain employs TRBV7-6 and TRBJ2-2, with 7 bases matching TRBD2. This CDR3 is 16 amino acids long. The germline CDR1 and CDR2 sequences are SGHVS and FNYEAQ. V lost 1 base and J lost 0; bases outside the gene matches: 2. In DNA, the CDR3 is TGTGCCAGCAGCTTAGATGGGGGGGCGAACACCGGGGAGCTGTTTTTT. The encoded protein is CASSLDGGANTGELFF.

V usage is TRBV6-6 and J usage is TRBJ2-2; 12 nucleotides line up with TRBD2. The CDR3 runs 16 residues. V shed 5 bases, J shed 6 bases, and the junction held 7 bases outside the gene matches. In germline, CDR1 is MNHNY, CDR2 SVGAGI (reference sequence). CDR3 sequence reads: CASSGWTSGNAGELFF. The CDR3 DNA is TGTGCCAGCAGTGGGTGGACTAGCGGGAATGCCGGGGAGCTGTTTTTT.

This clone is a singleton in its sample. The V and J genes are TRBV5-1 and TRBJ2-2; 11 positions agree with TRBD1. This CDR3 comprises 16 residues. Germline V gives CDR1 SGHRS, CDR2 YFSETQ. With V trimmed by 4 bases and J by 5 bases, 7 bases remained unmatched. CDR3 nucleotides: TGCGCCAGCAGCACCGGACAGGGGGCTAGGACCGGGGAGCTGTTTTTT. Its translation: CASSTGQGARTGELFF.

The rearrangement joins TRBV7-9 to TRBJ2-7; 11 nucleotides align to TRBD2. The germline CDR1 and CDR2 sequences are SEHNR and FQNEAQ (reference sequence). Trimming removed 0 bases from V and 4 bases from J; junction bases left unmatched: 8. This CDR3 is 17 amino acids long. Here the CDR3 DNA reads TGTGCCAGCAGCTTAGCGACTGGGACTAGCGGAAGATACGAGCAGTACTTC. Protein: CASSLATGTSGRYEQYF.

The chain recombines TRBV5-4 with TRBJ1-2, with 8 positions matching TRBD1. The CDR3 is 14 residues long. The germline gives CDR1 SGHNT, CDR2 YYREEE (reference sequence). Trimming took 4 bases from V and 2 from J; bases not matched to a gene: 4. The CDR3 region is CASSPGGSNYGYTF. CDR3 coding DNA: TGTGCCAGCAGCCCAGGGGGCTCCAACTATGGCTACACCTTC.

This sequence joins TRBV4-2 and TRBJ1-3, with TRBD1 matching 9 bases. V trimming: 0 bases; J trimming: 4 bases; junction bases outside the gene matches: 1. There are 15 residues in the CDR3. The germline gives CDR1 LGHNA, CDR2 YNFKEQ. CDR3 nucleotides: TGTGCCAGCAGCCAAGAAGGACAGGGGGGAAACACCATATATTTT. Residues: CASSQEGQGGNTIYF.

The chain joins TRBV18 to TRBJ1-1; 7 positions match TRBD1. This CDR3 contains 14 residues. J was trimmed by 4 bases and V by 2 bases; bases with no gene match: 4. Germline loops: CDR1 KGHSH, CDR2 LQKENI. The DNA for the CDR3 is TGTGCCAGCTCACCAACAGGGGCGAGCACTGAAGCTTTCTTT. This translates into CASSPTGASTEAFF.

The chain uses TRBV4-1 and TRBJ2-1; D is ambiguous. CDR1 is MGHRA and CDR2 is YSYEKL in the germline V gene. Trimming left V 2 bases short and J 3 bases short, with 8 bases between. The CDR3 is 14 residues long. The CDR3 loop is CASSQNGLYNEQFF. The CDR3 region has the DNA TGCGCCAGCAGCCAAAATGGCCTCTACAATGAGCAGTTCTTC.

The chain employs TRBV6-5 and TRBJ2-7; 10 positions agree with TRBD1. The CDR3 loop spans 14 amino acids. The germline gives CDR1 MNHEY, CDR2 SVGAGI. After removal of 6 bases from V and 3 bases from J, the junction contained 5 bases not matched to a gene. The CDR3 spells CASRAGQGFYEQYF. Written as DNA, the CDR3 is TGTGCCAGCAGGGCGGGACAGGGGTTCTACGAGCAGTACTTC.

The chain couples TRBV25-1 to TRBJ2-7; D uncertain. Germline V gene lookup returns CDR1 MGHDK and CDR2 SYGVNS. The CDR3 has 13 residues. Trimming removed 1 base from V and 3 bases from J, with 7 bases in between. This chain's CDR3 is CASSEFGFYEQYF. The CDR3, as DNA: TGTGCCAGCAGTGAATTCGGTTTCTACGAGCAGTACTTC.